This TCR beta chain was documented in a study of cytomegalovirus exposure and HLA in healthy donors. Whereas donors were nominally healthy upon sampling, unrecorded immune exposures were probable. PCR involved 60 Vbeta and 13 Jbeta primers. Assay: immunoSEQ multiplex PCR; the TCRdb copy retains only in-frame clones and omits some. The sample comprises around 110,000 clones, about two thirds of which are singletons, and around 10% rests with the top ten. CDR3 length: 15 residues. V gave up 2 bases and J gave up 2 bases; unmatched junction bases: 4. CDR1 is MNHNY, CDR2 SVGAGI, per germline (reference sequence).

The sequenced sample consisted of PBMCs. The V gene is TRBV6-6, the J gene TRBJ2-7; 9 bases line up with TRBD1. This TCR derives from a man aged 25 to 45 in good health and CMV-seropositive. CDR3 DNA sequence: TGTGCCAGCAGTTACCCGGACAGGGGCCCCTACGAGCAGTACTTC. This codes for CASSYPDRGPYEQYF.